The entry that follows covers one TCR beta chain sequence. Antigen: not known. With 3 bases removed from V and 2 bases from J, the gap between germline ends came to 15 bases. The CDR3 is 15 residues long. Germline-derived CDR1 and CDR2 are SGHRS and YFSETQ. Primers for the PCR totalled 60 Vbeta and 13 Jbeta. The repertoire was sequenced with immunoSEQ multiplex PCR; TCRdb's copy has only in-frame clones and lacks some. The repertoire holds around 150,000 clones, with 80% to 90% as singletons. This sample is drawn from a study of cytomegalovirus exposure and HLA in healthy donors. About the research overall: Early release data held 85 million to 95 million unique TCRs from HLA-typed donors. Of all 400 or so donors who were genotyped, 81% belonged to the Caucasian-associated ancestry cluster. Whole-study findings and limits: Equally common other TCR beta chains were less clonally expanded than HLA-associated ones, a later analysis found. V- and J-gene trimming of TCR beta was linked (in a later analysis) to a missense DCLRE1C variant.

The sequence was collected from a man aged 45-65 years in good health and CMV-seropositive. Sequenced: PBMCs. The chain combines TRBV5-1 with TRBJ2-7, with D tentatively TRBD1 (6 bases). The CDR3 spells CASSSTRTEPYEQYF. In DNA form, the CDR3 reads TGCGCCAGCAGCTCCACAAGGACAGAGCCCTACGAGCAGTACTTC.